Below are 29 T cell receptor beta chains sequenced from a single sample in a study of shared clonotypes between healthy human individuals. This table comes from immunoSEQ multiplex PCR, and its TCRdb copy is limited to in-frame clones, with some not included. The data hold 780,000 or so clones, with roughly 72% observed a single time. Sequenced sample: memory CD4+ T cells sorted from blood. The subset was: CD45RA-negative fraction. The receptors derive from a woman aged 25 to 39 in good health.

The CDR3 sequence is CASSLGAPSGIQYF. The DNA for the CDR3 is TGTGCCAGCAGTTTGGGGGCCCCTTCGGGCATTCAGTACTTC. The V call is TRBV27, the J call TRBJ2-4, with D possibly TRBD1 on 6 matching bases. The length of the CDR3 is 14 residues. The V end was cut by 3 bases, the J end by 9 bases, with 15 bases between. The germline V gene encodes CDR1 MNHEY and CDR2 SMNVEV (reference sequence).

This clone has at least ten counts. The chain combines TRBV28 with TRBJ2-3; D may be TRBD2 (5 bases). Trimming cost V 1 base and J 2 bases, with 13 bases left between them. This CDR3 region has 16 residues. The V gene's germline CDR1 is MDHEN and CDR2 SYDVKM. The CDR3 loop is CASSLFDGIATDTQYF. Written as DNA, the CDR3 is TGTGCCAGCAGTTTATTCGACGGGATCGCCACAGATACGCAGTATTTT.

Here the CDR3 reads CASTGHYSNQPQHF. CDR3 sequence (DNA): TGTGCCAGCACAGGACACTATAGCAATCAGCCCCAGCATTTT. The chain couples TRBV19 to TRBJ1-5, with D possibly matching TRBD1 (5 bases). With 9 bases removed from V and 0 bases from J, the gap between germline ends came to 12 bases. CDR1 is LNHDA and CDR2 is SQIVND in the germline V gene (reference sequence). The CDR3 runs 14 residues.

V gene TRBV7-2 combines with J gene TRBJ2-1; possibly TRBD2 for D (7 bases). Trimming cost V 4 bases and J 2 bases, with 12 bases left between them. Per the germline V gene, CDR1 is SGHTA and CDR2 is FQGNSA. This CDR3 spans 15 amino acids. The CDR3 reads CASSWGGQAYNEQFF. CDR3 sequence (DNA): TGTGCCAGCAGCTGGGGGGGGCAGGCCTACAATGAGCAGTTCTTC.

This chain's CDR3 is CASSQTGEAWHGYTF. CDR3 DNA: TGTGCCAGCAGCCAGACAGGGGAAGCTTGGCATGGCTACACCTTC. The chain employs TRBV5-5 and TRBJ1-2, with 8 bases aligning to TRBD1. Germline trimming cut 4 bases from V and 6 bases from J; bases unmatched to any gene: 11. This CDR3 comprises 15 residues. Germline V gives CDR1 SGHKS, CDR2 YYEKEE (reference sequence).

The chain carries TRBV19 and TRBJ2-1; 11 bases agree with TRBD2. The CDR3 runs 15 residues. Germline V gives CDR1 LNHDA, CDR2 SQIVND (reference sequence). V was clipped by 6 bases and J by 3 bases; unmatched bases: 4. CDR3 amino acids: CASSAGTSGYNEQFF. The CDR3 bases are TGTGCCAGTAGCGCCGGGACTAGCGGCTACAATGAGCAGTTCTTC.

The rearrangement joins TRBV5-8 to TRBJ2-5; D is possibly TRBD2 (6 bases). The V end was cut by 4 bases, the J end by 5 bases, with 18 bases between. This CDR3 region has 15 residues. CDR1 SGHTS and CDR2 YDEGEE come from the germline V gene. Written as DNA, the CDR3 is TGTGCCAGCAGCACCTCATGGAGGGCGACGGAGACCCAGTACTTC. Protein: CASSTSWRATETQYF.

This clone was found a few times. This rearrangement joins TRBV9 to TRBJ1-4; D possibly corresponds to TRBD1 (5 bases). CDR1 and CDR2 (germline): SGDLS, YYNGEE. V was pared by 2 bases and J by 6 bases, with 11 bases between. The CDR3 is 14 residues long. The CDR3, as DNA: TGTGCCAGCAGCGTCGATATGGGGGATGAAAAACTGTTTTTT. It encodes CASSVDMGDEKLFF.

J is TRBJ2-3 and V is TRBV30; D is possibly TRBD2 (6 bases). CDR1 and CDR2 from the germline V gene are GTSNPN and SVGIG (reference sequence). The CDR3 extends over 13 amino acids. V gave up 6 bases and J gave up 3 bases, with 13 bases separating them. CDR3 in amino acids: CACSPAGTDTQYF. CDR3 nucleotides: TGTGCCTGTAGCCCGGCGGGGACAGATACGCAGTATTTT.

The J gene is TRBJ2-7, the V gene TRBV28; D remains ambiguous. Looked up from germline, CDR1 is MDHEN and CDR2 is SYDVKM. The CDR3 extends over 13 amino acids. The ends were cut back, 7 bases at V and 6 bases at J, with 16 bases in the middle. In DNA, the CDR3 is TGTGCCAGCACGAAGCAGCTTGAATCCGAGCAGTACTTC. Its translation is CASTKQLESEQYF.

CDR3: CASSPPWATNTEAFF. CDR3 nucleotides: TGTGCCAGCTCACCACCGTGGGCGACGAACACTGAAGCTTTCTTT. The chain combines TRBV18 with TRBJ1-1, with no clear D. V was trimmed by 0 bases and J by 1 base, leaving 9 bases between them. The CDR3 has 15 amino acids. Germline lookup yields CDR1 KGHSH and CDR2 LQKENI.

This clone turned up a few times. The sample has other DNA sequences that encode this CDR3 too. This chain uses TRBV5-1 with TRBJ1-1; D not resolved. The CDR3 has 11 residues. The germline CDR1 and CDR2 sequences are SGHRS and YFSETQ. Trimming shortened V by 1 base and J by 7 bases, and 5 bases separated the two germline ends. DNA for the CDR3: TGCGCCAGCAGCTTGTTCGGTGAAGCTTTCTTT. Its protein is CASSLFGEAFF.

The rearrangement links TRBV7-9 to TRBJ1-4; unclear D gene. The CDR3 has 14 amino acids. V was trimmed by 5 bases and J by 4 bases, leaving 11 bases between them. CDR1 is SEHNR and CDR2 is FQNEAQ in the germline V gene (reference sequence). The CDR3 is CASSQQSLNEKLFF. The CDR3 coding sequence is TGTGCCAGCAGCCAACAGAGTCTTAATGAAAAACTGTTTTTT.

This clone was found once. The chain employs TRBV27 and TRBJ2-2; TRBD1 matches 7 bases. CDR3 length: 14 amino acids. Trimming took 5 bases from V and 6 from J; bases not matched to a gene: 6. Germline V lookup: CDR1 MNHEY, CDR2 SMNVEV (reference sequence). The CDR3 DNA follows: TGTGCCAGCAGTCCAACAGGGGTGGCCGGGGAGCTGTTTTTT. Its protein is CASSPTGVAGELFF.

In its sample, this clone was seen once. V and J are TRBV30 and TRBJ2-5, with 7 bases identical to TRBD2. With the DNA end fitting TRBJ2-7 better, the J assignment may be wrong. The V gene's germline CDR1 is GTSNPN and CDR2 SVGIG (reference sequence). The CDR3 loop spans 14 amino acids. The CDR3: CAWSVGGGSYEQYF. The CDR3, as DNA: TGTGCCTGGAGTGTTGGGGGGGGTTCCTACGAGCAGTACTTC.

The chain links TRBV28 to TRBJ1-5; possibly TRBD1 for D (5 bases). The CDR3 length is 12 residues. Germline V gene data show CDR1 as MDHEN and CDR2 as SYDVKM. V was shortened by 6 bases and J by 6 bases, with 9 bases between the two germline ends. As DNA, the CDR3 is TGTGCCAGCAGCGAAGGGGTTCAGCCCCAGCATTTT. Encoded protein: CASSEGVQPQHF. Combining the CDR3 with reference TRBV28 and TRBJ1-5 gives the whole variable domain DVKVTQSSRYLVKRTGEKVFLECVQDMDHENMFWYRQDPGLGLRLIYFSYDVKMKEKGDIPEGYSVSREKKERFSLILESASTNQTSMYLCASSEGVQPQHFGDGTRLSIL.

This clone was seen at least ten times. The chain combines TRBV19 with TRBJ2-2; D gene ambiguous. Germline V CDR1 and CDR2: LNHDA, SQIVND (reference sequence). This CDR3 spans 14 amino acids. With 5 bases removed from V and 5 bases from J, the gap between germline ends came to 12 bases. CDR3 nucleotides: TGTGCCAGTAGTTATGGGGTCTTGACCGGGGAGCTGTTTTTT. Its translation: CASSYGVLTGELFF.

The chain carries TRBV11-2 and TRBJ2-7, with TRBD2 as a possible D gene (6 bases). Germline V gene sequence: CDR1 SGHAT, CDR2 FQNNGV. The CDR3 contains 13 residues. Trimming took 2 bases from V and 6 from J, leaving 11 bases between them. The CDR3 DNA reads TGTGCCAGCAGCTTATCGCGGGACGGCGAGCAGTACTTC. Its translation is CASSLSRDGEQYF.

CDR3 sequence (DNA): TGTGCCAGCAGTTACGGGAGCGGGAGGATCCACAATGAGCAGTTCTTC. Its translation is CASSYGSGRIHNEQFF. J is TRBJ2-1 and V is TRBV6-5, with 9 bases that match TRBD2. Trimming removed 2 bases from V and 5 bases from J; junction bases left unmatched: 7. Germline V gene data show CDR1 as MNHEY and CDR2 as SVGAGI. The CDR3 sequence is 16 residues long.

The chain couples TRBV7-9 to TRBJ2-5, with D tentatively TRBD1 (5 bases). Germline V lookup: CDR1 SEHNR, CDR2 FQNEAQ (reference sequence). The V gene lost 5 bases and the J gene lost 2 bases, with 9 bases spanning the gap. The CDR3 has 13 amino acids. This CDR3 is CASSRQIQETQYF. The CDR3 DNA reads TGTGCCAGCAGCCGACAGATTCAAGAGACCCAGTACTTC.

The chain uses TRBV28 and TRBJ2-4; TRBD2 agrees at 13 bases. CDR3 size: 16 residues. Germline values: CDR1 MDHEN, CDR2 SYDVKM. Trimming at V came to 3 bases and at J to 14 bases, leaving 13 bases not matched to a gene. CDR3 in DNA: TGTGCCAGCAGTTTTACAACTAGCGGGAGGGCCCGATACGAGTACTTC. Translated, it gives CASSFTTSGRARYEYF.

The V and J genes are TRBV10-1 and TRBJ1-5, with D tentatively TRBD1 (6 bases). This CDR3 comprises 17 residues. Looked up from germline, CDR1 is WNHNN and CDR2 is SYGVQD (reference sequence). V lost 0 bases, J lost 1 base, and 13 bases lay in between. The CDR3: CASSESGGGESNQPQHF. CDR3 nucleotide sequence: TGCGCCAGCAGTGAGTCGGGGGGGGGCGAGAGCAATCAGCCCCAGCATTTT.

DNA for the CDR3: TGCAGCGTTTATCAGGCACCTCTTCATGAGGAGCAGTTCTTC. It codes for CSVYQAPLHEEQFF. The chain couples TRBV29-1 to TRBJ2-1; D remains unclear. The V end lost 5 bases, the J end lost 10 bases, and 21 bases lay between the germline ends. CDR1 is SQVTM, CDR2 ANQGSEA, per germline. The CDR3 spans 14 residues.

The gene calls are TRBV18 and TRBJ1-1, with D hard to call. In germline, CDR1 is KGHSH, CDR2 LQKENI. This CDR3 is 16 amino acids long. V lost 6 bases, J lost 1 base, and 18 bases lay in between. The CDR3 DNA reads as TGTGCCAGCTCGCTCCTCCCCGGACGGTGGAACACTGAAGCTTTCTTT. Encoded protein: CASSLLPGRWNTEAFF.

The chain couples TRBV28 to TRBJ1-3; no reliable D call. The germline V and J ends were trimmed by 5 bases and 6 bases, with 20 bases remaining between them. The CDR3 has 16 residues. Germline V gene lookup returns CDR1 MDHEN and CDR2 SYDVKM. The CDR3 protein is CASSHLHIGPPNTIYF. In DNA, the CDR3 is TGTGCCAGCAGTCACCTCCACATCGGGCCGCCAAACACCATATATTTT.

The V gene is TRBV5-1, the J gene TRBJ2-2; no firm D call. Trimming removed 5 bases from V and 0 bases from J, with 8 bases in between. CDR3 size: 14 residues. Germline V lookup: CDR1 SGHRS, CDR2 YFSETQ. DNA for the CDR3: TGCGCCAGCAGGGTCGGCTCGAACACCGGGGAGCTGTTTTTT. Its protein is CASRVGSNTGELFF.

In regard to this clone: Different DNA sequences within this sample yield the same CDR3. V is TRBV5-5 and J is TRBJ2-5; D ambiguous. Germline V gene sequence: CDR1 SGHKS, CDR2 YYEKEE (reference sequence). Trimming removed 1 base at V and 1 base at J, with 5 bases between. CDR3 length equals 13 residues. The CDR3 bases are TGTGCCAGCAGCTTGTATTCCCAAGAGACCCAGTACTTC. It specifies CASSLYSQETQYF.

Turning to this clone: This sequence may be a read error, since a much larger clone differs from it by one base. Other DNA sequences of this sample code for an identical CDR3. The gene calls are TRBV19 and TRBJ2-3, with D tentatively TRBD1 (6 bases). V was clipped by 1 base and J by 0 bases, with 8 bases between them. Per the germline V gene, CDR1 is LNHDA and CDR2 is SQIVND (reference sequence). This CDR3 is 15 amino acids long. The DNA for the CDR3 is TGTGCCAGTAGTATAGGCACAGGGAGCACAGATACGCAGTATTTT. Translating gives CASSIGTGSTDTQYF.

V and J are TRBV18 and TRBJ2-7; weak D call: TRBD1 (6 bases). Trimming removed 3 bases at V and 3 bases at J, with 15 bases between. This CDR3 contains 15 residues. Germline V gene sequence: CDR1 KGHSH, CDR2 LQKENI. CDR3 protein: CASSPSSDRFYEQYF. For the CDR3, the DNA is TGTGCCAGCTCACCGTCCTCAGACAGGTTCTACGAGCAGTACTTC.